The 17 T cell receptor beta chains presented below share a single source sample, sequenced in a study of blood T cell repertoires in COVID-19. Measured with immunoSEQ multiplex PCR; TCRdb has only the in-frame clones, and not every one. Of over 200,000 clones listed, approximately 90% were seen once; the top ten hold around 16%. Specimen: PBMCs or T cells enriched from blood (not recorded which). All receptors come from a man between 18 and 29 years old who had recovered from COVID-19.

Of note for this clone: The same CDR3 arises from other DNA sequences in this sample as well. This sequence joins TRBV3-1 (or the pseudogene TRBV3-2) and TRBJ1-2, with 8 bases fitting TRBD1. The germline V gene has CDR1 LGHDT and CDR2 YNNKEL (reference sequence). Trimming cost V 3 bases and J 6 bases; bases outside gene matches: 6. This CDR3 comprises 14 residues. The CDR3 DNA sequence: TGTGCCAGCAGCCAGTTGGACAGGGAGGATGGCTACACCTTC. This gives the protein CASSQLDREDGYTF.

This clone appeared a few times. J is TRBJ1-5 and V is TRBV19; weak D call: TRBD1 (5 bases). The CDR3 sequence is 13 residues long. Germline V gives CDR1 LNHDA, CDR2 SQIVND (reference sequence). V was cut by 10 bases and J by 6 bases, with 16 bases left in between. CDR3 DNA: TGTGCCACGAGCGGAGGGGATCGTCAGCCCCAGCATTTT. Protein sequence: CATSGGDRQPQHF.

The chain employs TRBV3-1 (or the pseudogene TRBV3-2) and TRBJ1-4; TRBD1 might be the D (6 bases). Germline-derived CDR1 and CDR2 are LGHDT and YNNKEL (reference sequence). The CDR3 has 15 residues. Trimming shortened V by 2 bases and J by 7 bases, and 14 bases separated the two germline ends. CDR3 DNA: TGTGCCAGCAGCCAATCCCAGGGGCTAGGTGAAAAACTGTTTTTT. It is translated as CASSQSQGLGEKLFF.

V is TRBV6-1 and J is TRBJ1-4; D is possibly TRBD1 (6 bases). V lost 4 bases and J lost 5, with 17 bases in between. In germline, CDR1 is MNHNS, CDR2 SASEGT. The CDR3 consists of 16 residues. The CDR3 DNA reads TGTGCCAGCAGTGGGAGACCGGGACACGGGAATGAAAAACTGTTTTTT. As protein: CASSGRPGHGNEKLFF.

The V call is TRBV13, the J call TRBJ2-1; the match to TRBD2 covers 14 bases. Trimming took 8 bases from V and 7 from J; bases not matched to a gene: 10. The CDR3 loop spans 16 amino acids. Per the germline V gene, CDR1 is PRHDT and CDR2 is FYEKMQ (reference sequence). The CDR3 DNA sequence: TGTGCCAGCTCTGGGACTAGCGGGGGCCGTTGGAATGAGCAGTTCTTC. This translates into CASSGTSGGRWNEQFF.

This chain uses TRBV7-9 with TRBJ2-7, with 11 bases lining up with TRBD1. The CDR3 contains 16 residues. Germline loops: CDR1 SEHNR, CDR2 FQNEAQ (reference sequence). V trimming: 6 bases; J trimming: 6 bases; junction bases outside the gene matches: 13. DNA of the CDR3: TGTGCCAGCAGTCTAAGGGGGACAGGGGGTGATGGCGAGCAGTACTTC. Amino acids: CASSLRGTGGDGEQYF.

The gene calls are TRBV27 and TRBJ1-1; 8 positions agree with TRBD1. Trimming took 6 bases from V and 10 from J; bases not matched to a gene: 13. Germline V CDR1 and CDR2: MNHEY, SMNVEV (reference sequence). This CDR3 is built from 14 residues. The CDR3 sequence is CASSRTRDRTVAFF. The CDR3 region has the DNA TGTGCCAGCAGCCGAACCCGGGACAGGACGGTAGCTTTCTTT.

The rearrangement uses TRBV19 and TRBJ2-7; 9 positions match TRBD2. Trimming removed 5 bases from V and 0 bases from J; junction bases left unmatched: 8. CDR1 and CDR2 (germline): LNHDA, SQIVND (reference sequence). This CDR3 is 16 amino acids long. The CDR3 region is CASSPRTSAYSYEQYF. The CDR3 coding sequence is TGTGCCAGTAGTCCGCGGACTAGCGCGTACTCCTACGAGCAGTACTTC. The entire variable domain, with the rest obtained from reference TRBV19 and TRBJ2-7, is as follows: DGGITQSPKYLFRKEGQNVTLSCEQNLNHDAMYWYRQDPGQGLRLIYYSQIVNDFQKGDIAEGYSVSREKKESFPLTVTSAQKNPTAFYLCASSPRTSAYSYEQYFGPGTRLTVT.

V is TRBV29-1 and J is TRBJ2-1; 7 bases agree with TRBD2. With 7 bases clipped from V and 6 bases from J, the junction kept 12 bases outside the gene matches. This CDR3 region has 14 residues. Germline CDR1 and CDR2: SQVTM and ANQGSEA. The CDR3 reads CSGGGRQGANEQFF. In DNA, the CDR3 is TGCAGCGGCGGGGGTCGGCAGGGTGCCAATGAGCAGTTCTTC.

The CDR3 region is CASSIGDRGTYSNQPQHF. The CDR3 DNA sequence: TGTGCCAGTAGTATAGGAGACAGGGGGACATATAGCAATCAGCCCCAGCATTTT. The rearrangement uses TRBV19 and TRBJ1-5; 9 positions agree with TRBD1. Trimming removed 1 base from V and 0 bases from J; junction bases left unmatched: 7. The CDR3 runs to 18 residues. CDR1 and CDR2 from the germline V gene are LNHDA and SQIVND (reference sequence).

The CDR3 here is CASSPGTSGQDTQYF. The DNA for the CDR3 is TGTGCCAGCAGTCCCGGGACTAGCGGCCAAGATACGCAGTATTTT. The chain employs TRBV27 and TRBJ2-3; 11 positions match TRBD2. CDR3 length equals 15 residues. Unmatched junction bases numbered 6, after V lost 5 bases and J lost 5 bases. Per the germline V gene, CDR1 is MNHEY and CDR2 is SMNVEV (reference sequence).

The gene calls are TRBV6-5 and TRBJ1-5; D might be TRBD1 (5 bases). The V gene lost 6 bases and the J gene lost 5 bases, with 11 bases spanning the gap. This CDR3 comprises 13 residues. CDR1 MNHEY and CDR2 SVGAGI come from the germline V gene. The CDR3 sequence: CASRIDSYQPQHF. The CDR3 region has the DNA TGTGCCAGCAGAATAGACAGTTATCAGCCCCAGCATTTT.

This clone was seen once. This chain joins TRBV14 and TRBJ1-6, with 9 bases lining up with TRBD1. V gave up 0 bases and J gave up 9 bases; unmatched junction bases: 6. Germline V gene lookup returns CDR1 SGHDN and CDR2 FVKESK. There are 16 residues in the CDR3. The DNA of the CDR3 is TGTGCCAGCAGCCAAGACTGGACAGGGGCCCTTTCACCCCTCCACTTT. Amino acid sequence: CASSQDWTGALSPLHF.

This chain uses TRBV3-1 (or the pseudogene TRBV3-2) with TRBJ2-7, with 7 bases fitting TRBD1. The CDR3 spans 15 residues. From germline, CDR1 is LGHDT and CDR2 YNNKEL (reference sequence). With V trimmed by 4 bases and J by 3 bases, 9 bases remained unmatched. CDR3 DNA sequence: TGTGCCAGCAGCCCGGTCCCAGGGGGTGGCTACGAGCAGTACTTC. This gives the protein CASSPVPGGGYEQYF.

CDR3 nucleotide sequence: TGTGCCAGCGGGACTAGCGGGGGACAAGAGACCCAGTACTTC. Translation gives CASGTSGGQETQYF. The rearrangement uses TRBV7-9 and TRBJ2-5; 14 bases align to TRBD2. V gave up 8 bases and J gave up 2 bases; unmatched junction bases: 1. In germline, CDR1 is SEHNR, CDR2 FQNEAQ (reference sequence). This CDR3 is built from 14 residues.

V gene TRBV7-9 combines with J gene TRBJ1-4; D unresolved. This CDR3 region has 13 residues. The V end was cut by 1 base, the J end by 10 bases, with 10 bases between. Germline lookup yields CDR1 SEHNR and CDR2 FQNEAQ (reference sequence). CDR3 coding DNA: TGTGCCAGCAGCTTAGGCCAAGCCCGAAAACTGTTTTTT. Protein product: CASSLGQARKLFF.

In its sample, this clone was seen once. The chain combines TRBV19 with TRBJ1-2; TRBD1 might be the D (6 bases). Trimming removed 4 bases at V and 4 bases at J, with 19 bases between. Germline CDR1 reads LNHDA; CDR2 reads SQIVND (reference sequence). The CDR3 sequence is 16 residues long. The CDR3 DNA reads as TGTGCCAGTAGTACATCAACTTATACAGGGTTCTATGGCTACACCTTC. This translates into CASSTSTYTGFYGYTF.